These 10 T cell receptor beta chains were all obtained from the same sample, sequenced in a study of CD8 T cells in Susac syndrome (dated by TCRdb to between 2018 and 2021). Library preparation was by the immunoSEQ multiplex PCR assay. RNA was extracted with the RNeasy kit and roughly 0.45 to 1 ug was reverse transcribed using random hexamers. The public reads were reprocessed in TCRdb via fastp at Q25 and MiXCR, keeping in-frame beta chains. Identical CDR3 protein sequences are pooled into one entry, listed with their most common genes and DNA. This sample gives approximately 160,000 distinct CDR3 sequences in total; approximately 94% of them show up just once. Of the sample, more than 0.08% falls within the top ten clones. The specimen was CD4+ T cells from PBMCs. The origin of the receptors is a human donor with multiple sclerosis.

The chain couples TRBV30 to TRBJ2-3; 13 bases line up with TRBD2. The CDR3 runs 15 residues. With V trimmed by 3 bases and J by 4 bases, 4 bases remained unmatched. Germline V lookup: CDR1 GTSNPN, CDR2 SVGIG (reference sequence). In DNA form, the CDR3 reads TGTGCCTGGAGGAGGACTAGCGGGGGCGCAGATACGCAGTATTTT. This encodes CAWRRTSGGADTQYF. Full variable domain (rest looked up from reference TRBV30 and TRBJ2-3): SQTIHQWPATLVQPVGSPLSLECTVEGTSNPNLYWYRQAAGRGLQLLFYSVGIGQISSEVPQNLSASRPQDRQFILSSKKLLLSDSGFYLCAWRRTSGGADTQYFGPGTRLTVL.

The rearrangement links TRBV20-1 to TRBJ2-7; 8 bases are a match to TRBD1. After removal of 2 bases from V and 6 bases from J, the junction contained 9 bases not matched to a gene. Germline CDR1 is DFQATT and CDR2 is SNEGSKA (reference sequence). This CDR3 spans 14 amino acids. The CDR3 is CSARSQGGLSEQYF. The CDR3 bases are TGCAGTGCTAGATCACAGGGGGGTCTATCCGAGCAGTACTTC.

The rearrangement joins TRBV12-3 or TRBV12-4 to TRBJ2-7; possibly TRBD2 for D (6 bases). The ends were cut back, 8 bases at V and 6 bases at J, with 17 bases in the middle. This CDR3 spans 13 amino acids. CDR3 in amino acids: CASSIGGAREQYF. The CDR3 DNA is TGTGCCAGCTCCATCGGCGGGGCCCGCGAGCAGTACTTC.

The chain carries TRBV19 and TRBJ2-5, with 8 bases matching TRBD2. V lost 6 bases, J lost 3 bases, and 3 bases stayed unmatched. The germline V gene has CDR1 LNHDA and CDR2 SQIVND (reference sequence). The CDR3 sequence is 13 residues long. CDR3 residues: CASSRGLEETQYF. The CDR3 DNA reads as TGTGCCAGTAGCCGGGGACTAGAAGAGACCCAGTACTTC.

This rearrangement joins TRBV6-1 to TRBJ1-6, with TRBD1 matching 8 bases. This CDR3 has 15 amino acids. The junction had 10 bases not matched to a gene; V was cut back by 8 bases and J by 7 bases. In germline, CDR1 is MNHNS, CDR2 SASEGT. CDR3 bases: TGTGCCAGCGGGACCCGGGACAGGTCAAATTCACCCCTCCACTTT. It translates to CASGTRDRSNSPLHF.

The gene calls are TRBV30 and TRBJ2-5; TRBD1 matches 7 bases. Germline-derived CDR1 and CDR2 are GTSNPN and SVGIG (reference sequence). The CDR3 length is 13 residues. Trimming at V came to 2 bases and at J to 5 bases, leaving 5 bases not matched to a gene. CDR3 nucleotides: TGTGCCTGGAGTCCAGGGGGTATGGAGACCCAGTACTTC. Its translation is CAWSPGGMETQYF.

The rearrangement links TRBV4-3 to TRBJ1-1; a weak D match, TRBD1 (6 bases). V lost 0 bases and J 4 bases, leaving 21 bases between the germline ends. Germline V CDR1 and CDR2: LGHNA, YSLEER. CDR3 size: 18 residues. DNA of the CDR3: TGCGCCAGCAGCCAAGATCGGGGGGGCGCACTGAGAGGCACTGAAGCTTTCTTT. Translated, it gives CASSQDRGGALRGTEAFF.

This rearrangement joins TRBV28 to TRBJ1-2; the D gene is possibly TRBD1 (6 bases). V shed 2 bases and J shed 5 bases, with 9 bases lying between them. The CDR3 has 13 residues. Germline assignment: CDR1 MDHEN and CDR2 SYDVKM. CDR3 protein: CASSLRGWYGYTF. DNA of the CDR3: TGTGCCAGCAGTTTAAGGGGGTGGTATGGCTACACCTTC.

This chain uses TRBV12-3 or TRBV12-4 with TRBJ2-1, with D possibly being TRBD2 (6 bases). V lost 0 bases and J lost 8, with 11 bases in between. The CDR3 runs to 14 residues. The CDR3 DNA sequence: TGTGCCAGCAGTTTAGCGAGCGGGTTGGATGAGCAGTTCTTC. The encoded protein is CASSLASGLDEQFF.

The chain links TRBV5-1 to TRBJ1-2; a weak D match, TRBD1 (5 bases). The V gene's germline CDR1 is SGHRS and CDR2 YFSETQ. V was pared by 7 bases and J by 3 bases, with 16 bases between. The CDR3 has 14 amino acids. CDR3 amino acids: CASGGSRGDYGYTF. The CDR3 DNA sequence: TGCGCCAGCGGGGGTTCACGAGGGGACTATGGCTACACCTTC.